These 21 T cell receptor beta chains share one sample of origin, sequenced in a study of early T cells in non-severe SARS-CoV-2 infection. TCRdb reprocessed the 5' RACE reads via MiXCR and lists one record per CDR3 protein. The sample contains tens of thousands of distinct CDR3 sequences, around 11% of which appear only once. This specimen consisted of whole blood, obtained at baseline. All receptors derive from an adult who was a healthcare worker with PCR-confirmed SARS-CoV-2 infection or an uninfected control (not recorded which). The donor label of this sample is uncertain.

The sample holds many counts of this clonotype. V usage is TRBV5-1 and J usage is TRBJ2-5; unclear D gene. CDR1 and CDR2 from the germline V gene are SGHRS and YFSETQ. V was clipped by 2 bases and J by 3 bases, with 2 bases between them. This CDR3 spans 11 amino acids. The CDR3 is CASSFEETQYF. CDR3 DNA: TGCGCCAGCAGCTTTGAAGAGACCCAGTACTTC.

This sequence joins TRBV12-3 or TRBV12-4 and TRBJ2-3; the D gene is possibly TRBD1 (6 bases). The CDR3 consists of 15 residues. Trimming removed 1 base from V and 3 bases from J, with 11 bases in between. The CDR3 DNA is TGTGCCAGCAGTTTAGTGGGACACCGTACAGATACGCAGTATTTT. It encodes CASSLVGHRTDTQYF.

J is TRBJ2-7 and V is TRBV6-2 or TRBV6-3; D is uncertain. Between the trimmed V and J ends, which lost 0 bases and 2 bases, there was a span of 14 bases. The CDR3 runs 16 residues. Looked up from germline, CDR1 is MNHEY and CDR2 is SVGEGT. CDR3 residues: CASSYSSKSSPYEQYV. The CDR3 bases are TGTGCCAGCAGTTACTCCTCTAAGTCCAGCCCCTACGAGCAGTACGTC.

This clonotype was detected many times. The chain combines TRBV6-6 with TRBJ2-7, with D possibly called TRBD1 or TRBD2 (6 bases each). The CDR3 has 16 amino acids. The germline gives CDR1 MNHNY, CDR2 SVGAGI (reference sequence). With 5 bases removed from V and 4 bases from J, the gap between germline ends came to 21 bases. CDR3 in amino acids: CASSRSLRRRGYEQYV. DNA for the CDR3: TGTGCCAGCAGTCGATCTTTGAGAAGGAGGGGGTACGAGCAGTACGTC.

This clonotype has at least ten counts. The rearrangement uses TRBV20-1 and TRBJ1-2, with D possibly being TRBD1 (5 bases). Deletions cut 3 bases from V and 2 bases from J, with 7 bases between. The CDR3 totals 12 residues. Per germline, CDR1 DFQATT and CDR2 SNEGSKA (reference sequence). The CDR3 is CSARTVNYGYTF. The CDR3 nucleotides are TGCAGTGCTAGGACAGTGAACTATGGCTACACCTTC.

This clonotype has a single count. The CDR3 DNA reads TGTGCCAGCAGCCAAGATAATGGGGCCCCAGATACGCAGTATTTT. Its translation: CASSQDNGAPDTQYF. The chain carries TRBV4-2 and TRBJ2-3, with D possibly TRBD1 on 5 matching bases. Germline V gene lookup returns CDR1 LGHNA and CDR2 YNFKEQ. This CDR3 contains 15 residues. V lost 0 bases to trimming and J lost 4 bases, with 11 bases between them.

This clonotype came up many times. The gene calls are TRBV5-1 and TRBJ2-5; D tentatively reads TRBD1 or TRBD2 (7 bases each). Germline V gene sequence: CDR1 SGHRS, CDR2 YFSETQ. The CDR3 has 14 residues. Trimming shortened V by 2 bases and J by 5 bases, and 13 bases separated the two germline ends. The CDR3: CASSFAGGDETQYF. The CDR3 nucleotides read TGCGCCAGCAGCTTCGCAGGGGGGGACGAGACCCAGTACTTC. Supplemented by reference TRBV5-1 and TRBJ2-5, the full variable domain reads KAGVTQTPRYLIKTRGQQVTLSCSPISGHRSVSWYQQTPGQGLQFLFEYFSETQRNKGNFPGRFSGRQFSNSRSEMNVSTLELGDSALYLCASSFAGGDETQYFGPGTRLLVL.

This clonotype was counted a few times. V is TRBV29-1 and J is TRBJ2-5; tentative D call: TRBD2 (6 bases). The length of the CDR3 is 12 residues. Trimming took 8 bases from V and 5 from J, leaving 15 bases between them. The germline V gene has CDR1 SQVTM and CDR2 ANQGSEA. The CDR3, as DNA: TGCAGCCTGCGGCGGGGTGCGGAGACCCAGTACTTC. Translating gives CSLRRGAETQYF.

The J gene is TRBJ2-7, the V gene TRBV6-1; the match to TRBD1 covers 12 bases. The trim removed 6 bases at V and 3 bases at J, leaving 3 bases unmatched. Germline CDR1 reads MNHNS; CDR2 reads SASEGT. CDR3 length equals 14 residues. Here the CDR3 DNA reads TGTGCCAGCAGAGGGACAGGGGGCCTCTACGAGCAGTACGTC. Translated, it gives CASRGTGGLYEQYV.

This clonotype was detected once. The chain employs TRBV20-1 and TRBJ2-1; 9 nucleotides match TRBD2. The CDR3 covers 15 residues. Germline trimming cut 6 bases from V and 10 bases from J; bases unmatched to any gene: 16. Germline assignment: CDR1 DFQATT and CDR2 SNEGSKA (reference sequence). Written as DNA, the CDR3 is TGCAGTGCGATCGAGTCTAGCGGGGCCTCCGGGGAGCAGTTCTTC. This gives the protein CSAIESSGASGEQFF.

At least ten counts were recorded for this clonotype. The J gene is TRBJ2-1, the V gene TRBV18; the D gene is possibly TRBD2 (5 bases). Germline V CDR1 and CDR2: KGHSH, LQKENI. This CDR3 is built from 14 residues. V was shortened by 3 bases and J by 7 bases, with 13 bases between the two germline ends. The CDR3 DNA is TGTGCCAGCTCACCTAAGACGGGAACTAATGAGCAGTTCTTC. Amino acid sequence: CASSPKTGTNEQFF.

This clonotype was counted between two and nine times. This chain joins TRBV6-6 and TRBJ2-3; maybe TRBD1 (6 bases). The CDR3 is 15 residues long. Trimming left V 5 bases short and J 4 bases short, with 16 bases between. Germline lookup yields CDR1 MNHNY and CDR2 SVGAGI (reference sequence). The CDR3 sequence: CASSHQGRVPDTQYF. CDR3 sequence (DNA): TGTGCCAGCAGTCACCAGGGGAGAGTGCCAGATACGCAGTATTTT.

The chain combines TRBV20-1 with TRBJ2-4; the match to TRBD2 covers 12 bases. The CDR3 loop spans 17 amino acids. V gave up 6 bases and J gave up 1 base; unmatched junction bases: 10. Germline assignment: CDR1 DFQATT and CDR2 SNEGSKA (reference sequence). Written as DNA, the CDR3 is TGCAGTGCCGAGAGTCCTAGCGGGGGGGCTGCCAAAAACATTCAGTACTTC. This encodes CSAESPSGGAAKNIQYF.

This clonotype appeared many times. The chain uses TRBV28 and TRBJ2-2; the match to TRBD1 covers 7 bases. Germline V gene sequence: CDR1 MDHEN, CDR2 SYDVKM. The J segment lost 7 bases and the V segment lost 7 bases, leaving 6 bases of the junction unmatched. This CDR3 spans 13 amino acids. The CDR3 nucleotides read TGTGCCAGCACCATTACAGGGGACGGGGAGCTGTTTTTT. Its protein is CASTITGDGELFF.

In this sample, this clonotype turned up a few times. This sequence joins TRBV10-3 and TRBJ1-4, with no clear D. This CDR3 is built from 12 residues. Trimming took 8 bases from V and 4 from J, leaving 8 bases between them. Per germline, CDR1 ENHRY and CDR2 SYGVKD. The CDR3 bases are TGTGCCATCGGGCAGATTAATGAAAAACTGTTTTTT. Translated, it gives CAIGQINEKLFF.

This clonotype was picked up a small number of times. This rearrangement joins TRBV2 to TRBJ2-2; 8 nucleotides line up with TRBD1. Germline loops: CDR1 SNHLY, CDR2 FYNNEI. The CDR3 loop spans 13 amino acids. Trimming took 7 bases from V and 7 from J; bases not matched to a gene: 5. This CDR3 is CASTQGEDGELFF. In nucleotides, the CDR3 is TGTGCCAGCACACAGGGGGAGGACGGGGAGCTGTTTTTT.

This clonotype occurred a few times. The chain carries TRBV6-5 and TRBJ2-3; the D is unclear. Germline V gene lookup returns CDR1 MNHEY and CDR2 SVGAGI. The CDR3 has 16 amino acids. The V gene lost 0 bases and the J gene lost 2 bases, with 12 bases spanning the gap. The DNA of the CDR3 is TGTGCCAGCAGTTACTCTTGGTCAGGATCCACAGATACGCAGTATTTT. It codes for CASSYSWSGSTDTQYF.

This clonotype came up a few times. The CDR3 loop reads CATSDLGLASDRDTQYF. CDR3 sequence (DNA): TGTGCCACCAGTGATTTAGGGCTAGCGAGCGACCGAGATACGCAGTATTTT. The J gene is TRBJ2-3, the V gene TRBV24-1; the D gene is possibly TRBD2 (6 bases). Trimming took off 1 base at V and 5 bases at J, with 18 bases between the two ends. CDR3 length equals 17 residues. Per germline, CDR1 KGHDR and CDR2 SFDVKD.

CDR3 region: CASSLAAGGPGDTQYF. In nucleotides, the CDR3 is TGCGCCAGCAGCTTGGCAGCGGGGGGGCCGGGAGATACGCAGTATTTT. This chain joins TRBV5-1 and TRBJ2-3, with 10 bases fitting TRBD2. Trimming took 0 bases from V and 5 from J; bases not matched to a gene: 6. This CDR3 spans 16 amino acids. CDR1 and CDR2 from the germline V gene are SGHRS and YFSETQ.

As DNA, the CDR3 is TGTGCCAGCAGCCTCGACTACTCGGAGACCCAGTACTTC. Residues: CASSLDYSETQYF. The rearrangement joins TRBV6-6 to TRBJ2-5; possibly TRBD2 for D (5 bases). The CDR3 is 13 amino acids. Between the trimmed V and J ends, which lost 6 bases and 5 bases, there was a span of 13 bases. CDR1 is MNHNY, CDR2 SVGAGI, per germline (reference sequence).

The rearrangement links TRBV20-1 to TRBJ2-3; 10 positions agree with TRBD1. The CDR3 length is 12 residues. CDR1 and CDR2 (germline): DFQATT, SNEGSKA (reference sequence). V lost 6 bases and J lost 5; bases outside the gene matches: 2. The CDR3 DNA reads as TGCAGTGCAGACAGGGGGCAAGATACGCAGTATTTT. It translates to CSADRGQDTQYF.